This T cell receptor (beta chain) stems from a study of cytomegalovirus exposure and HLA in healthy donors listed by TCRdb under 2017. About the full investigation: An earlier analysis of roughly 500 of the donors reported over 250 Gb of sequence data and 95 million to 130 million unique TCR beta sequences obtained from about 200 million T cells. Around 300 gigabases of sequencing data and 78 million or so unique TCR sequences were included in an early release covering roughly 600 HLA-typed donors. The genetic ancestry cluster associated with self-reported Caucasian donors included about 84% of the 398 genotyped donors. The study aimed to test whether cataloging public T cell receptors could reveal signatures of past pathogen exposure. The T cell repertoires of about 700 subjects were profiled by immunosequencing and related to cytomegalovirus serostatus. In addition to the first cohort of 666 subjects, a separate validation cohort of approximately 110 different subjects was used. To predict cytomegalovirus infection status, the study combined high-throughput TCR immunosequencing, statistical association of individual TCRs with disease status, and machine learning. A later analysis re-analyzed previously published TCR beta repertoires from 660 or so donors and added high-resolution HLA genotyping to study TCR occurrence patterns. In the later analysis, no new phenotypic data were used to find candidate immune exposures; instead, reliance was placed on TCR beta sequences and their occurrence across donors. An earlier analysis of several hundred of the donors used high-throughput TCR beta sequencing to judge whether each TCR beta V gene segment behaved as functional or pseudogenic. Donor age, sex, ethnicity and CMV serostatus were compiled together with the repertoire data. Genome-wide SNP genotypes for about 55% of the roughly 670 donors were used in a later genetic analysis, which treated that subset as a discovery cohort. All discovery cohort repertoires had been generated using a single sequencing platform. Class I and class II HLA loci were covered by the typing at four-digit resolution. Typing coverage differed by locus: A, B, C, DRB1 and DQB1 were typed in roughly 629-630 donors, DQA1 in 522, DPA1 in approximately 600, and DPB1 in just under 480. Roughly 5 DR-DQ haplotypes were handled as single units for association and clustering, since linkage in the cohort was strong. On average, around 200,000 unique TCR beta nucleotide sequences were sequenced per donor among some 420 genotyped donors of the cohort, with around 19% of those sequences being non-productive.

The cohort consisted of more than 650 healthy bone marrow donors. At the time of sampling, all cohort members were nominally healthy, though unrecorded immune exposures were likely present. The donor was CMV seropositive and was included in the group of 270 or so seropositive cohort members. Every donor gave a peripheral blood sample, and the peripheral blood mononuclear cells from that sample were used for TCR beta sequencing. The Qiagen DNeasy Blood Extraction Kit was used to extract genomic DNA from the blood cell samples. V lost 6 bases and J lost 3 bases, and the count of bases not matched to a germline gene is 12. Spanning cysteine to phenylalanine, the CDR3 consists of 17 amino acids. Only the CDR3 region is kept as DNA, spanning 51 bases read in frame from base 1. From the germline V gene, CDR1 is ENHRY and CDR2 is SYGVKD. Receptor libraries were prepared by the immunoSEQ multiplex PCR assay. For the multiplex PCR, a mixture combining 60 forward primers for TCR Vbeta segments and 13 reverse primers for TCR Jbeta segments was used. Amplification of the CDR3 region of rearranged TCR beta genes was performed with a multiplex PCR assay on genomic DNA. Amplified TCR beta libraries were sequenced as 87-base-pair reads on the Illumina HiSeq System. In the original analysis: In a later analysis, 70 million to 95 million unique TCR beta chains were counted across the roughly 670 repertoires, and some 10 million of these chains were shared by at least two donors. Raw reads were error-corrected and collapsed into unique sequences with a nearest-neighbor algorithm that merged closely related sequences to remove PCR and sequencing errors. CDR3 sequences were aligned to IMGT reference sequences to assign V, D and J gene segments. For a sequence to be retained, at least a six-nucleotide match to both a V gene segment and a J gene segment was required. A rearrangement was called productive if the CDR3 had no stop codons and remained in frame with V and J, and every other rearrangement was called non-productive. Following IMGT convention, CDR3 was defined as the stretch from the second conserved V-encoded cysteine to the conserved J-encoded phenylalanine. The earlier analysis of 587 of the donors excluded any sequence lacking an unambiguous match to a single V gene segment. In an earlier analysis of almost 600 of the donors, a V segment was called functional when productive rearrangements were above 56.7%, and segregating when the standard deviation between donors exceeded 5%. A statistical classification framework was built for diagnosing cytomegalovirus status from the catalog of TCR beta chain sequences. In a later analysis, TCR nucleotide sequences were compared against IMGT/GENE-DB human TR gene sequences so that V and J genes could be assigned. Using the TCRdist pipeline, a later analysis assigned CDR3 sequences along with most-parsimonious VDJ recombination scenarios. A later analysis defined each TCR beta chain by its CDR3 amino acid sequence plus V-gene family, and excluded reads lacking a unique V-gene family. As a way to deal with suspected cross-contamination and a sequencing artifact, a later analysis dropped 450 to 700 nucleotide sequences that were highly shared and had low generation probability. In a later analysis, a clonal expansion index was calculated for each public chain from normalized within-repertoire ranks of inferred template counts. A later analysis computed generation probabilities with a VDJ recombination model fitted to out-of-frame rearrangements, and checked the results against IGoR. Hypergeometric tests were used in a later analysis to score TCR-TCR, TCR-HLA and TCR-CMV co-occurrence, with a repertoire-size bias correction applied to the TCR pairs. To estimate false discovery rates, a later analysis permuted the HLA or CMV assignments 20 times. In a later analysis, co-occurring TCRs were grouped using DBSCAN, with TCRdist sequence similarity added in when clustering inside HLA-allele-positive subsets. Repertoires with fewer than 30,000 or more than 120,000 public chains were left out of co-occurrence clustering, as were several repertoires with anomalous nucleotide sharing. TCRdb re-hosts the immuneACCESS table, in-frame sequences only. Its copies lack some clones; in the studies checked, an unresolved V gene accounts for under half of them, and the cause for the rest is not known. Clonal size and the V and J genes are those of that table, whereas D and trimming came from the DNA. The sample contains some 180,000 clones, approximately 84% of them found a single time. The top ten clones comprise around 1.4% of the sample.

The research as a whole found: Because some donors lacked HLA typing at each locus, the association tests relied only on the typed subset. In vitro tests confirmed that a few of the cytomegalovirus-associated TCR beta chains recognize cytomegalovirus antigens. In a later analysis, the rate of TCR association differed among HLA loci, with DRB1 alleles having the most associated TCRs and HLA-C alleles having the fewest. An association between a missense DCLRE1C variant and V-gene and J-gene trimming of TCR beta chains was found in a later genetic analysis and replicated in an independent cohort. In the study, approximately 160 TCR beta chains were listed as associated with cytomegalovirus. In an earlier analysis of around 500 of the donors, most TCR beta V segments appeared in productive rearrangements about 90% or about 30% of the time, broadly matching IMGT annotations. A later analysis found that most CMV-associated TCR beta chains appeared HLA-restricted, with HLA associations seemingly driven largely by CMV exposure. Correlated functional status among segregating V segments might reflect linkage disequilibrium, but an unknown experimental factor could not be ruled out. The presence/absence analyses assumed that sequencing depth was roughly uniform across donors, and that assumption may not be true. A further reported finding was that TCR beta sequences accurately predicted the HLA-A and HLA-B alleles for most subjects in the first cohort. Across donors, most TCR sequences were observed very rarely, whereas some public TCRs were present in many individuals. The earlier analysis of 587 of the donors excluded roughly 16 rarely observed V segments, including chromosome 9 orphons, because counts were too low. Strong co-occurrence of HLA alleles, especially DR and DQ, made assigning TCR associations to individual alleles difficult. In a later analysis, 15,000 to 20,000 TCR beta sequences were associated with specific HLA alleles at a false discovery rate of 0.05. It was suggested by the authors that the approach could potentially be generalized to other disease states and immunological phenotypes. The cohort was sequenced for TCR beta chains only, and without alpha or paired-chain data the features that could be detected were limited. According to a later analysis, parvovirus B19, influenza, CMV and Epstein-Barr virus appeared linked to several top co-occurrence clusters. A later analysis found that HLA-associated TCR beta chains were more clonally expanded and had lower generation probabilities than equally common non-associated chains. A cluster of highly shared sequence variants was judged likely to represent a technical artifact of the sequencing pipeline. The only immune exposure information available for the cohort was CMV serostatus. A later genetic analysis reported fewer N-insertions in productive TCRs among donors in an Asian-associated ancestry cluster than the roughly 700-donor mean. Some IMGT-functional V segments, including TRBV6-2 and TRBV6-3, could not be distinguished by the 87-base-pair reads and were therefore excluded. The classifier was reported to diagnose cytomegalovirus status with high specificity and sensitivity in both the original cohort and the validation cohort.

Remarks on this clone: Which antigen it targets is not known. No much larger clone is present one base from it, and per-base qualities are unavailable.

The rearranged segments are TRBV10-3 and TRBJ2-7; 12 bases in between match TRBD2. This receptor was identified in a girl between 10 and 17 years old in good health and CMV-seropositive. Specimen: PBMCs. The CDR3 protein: CAIRGTSGLSGYYEQYF. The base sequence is TGTGCCATCAGAGGGACTAGCGGGCTGAGTGGGTACTACGAGCAGTACTTC.